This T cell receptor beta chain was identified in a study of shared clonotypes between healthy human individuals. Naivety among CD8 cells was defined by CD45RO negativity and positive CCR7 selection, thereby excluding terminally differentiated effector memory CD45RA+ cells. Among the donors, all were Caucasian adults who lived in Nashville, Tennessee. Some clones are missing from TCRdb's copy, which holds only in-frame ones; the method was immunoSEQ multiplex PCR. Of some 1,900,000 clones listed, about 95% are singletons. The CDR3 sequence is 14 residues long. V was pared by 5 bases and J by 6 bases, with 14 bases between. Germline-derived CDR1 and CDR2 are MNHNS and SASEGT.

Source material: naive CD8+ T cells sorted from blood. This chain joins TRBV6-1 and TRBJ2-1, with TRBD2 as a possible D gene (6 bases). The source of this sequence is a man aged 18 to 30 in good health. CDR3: CASSPPMGGNEQFF. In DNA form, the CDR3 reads TGTGCCAGCAGTCCCCCCATGGGGGGCAATGAGCAGTTCTTC.